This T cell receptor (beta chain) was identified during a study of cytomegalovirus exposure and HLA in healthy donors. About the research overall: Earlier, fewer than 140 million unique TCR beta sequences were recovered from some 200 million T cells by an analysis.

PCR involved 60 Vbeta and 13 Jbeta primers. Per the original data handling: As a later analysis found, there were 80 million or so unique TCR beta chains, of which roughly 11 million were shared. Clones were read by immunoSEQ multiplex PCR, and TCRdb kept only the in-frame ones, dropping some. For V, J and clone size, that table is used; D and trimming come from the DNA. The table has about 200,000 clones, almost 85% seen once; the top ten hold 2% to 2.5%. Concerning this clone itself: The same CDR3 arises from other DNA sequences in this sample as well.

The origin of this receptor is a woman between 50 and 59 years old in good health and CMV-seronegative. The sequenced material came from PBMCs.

This CDR3 is CASSLTSGSYEQYF. DNA of the CDR3: TGCGCCAGCAGCTTGACTAGCGGTTCCTACGAGCAGTACTTC. The chain uses TRBV5-1 and TRBJ2-7, with TRBD2 identical over 8 bases. This CDR3 comprises 14 residues. The V gene's germline CDR1 is SGHRS and CDR2 YFSETQ. J gave up 1 base and V 1 base, and 1 base lay outside the gene matches.